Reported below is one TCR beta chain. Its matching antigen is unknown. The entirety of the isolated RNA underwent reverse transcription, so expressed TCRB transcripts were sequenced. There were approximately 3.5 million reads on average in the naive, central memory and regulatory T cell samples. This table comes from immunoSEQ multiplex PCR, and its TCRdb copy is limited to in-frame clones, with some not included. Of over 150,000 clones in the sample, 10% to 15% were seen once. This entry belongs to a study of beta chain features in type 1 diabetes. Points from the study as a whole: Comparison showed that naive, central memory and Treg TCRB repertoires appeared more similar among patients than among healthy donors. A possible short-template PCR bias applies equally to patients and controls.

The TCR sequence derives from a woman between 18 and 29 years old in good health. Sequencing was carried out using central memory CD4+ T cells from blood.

CDR3 residues: CAISSQPSGSSYEQYF. In DNA, the CDR3 is TGTGCCATCAGTTCTCAACCTAGCGGGAGTTCCTACGAGCAGTACTTC. The chain employs TRBV10-3 and TRBJ2-7; 10 nucleotides align to TRBD2. The J segment lost 1 base and the V segment lost 5 bases, leaving 8 bases of the junction unmatched. The CDR3 sequence is 16 residues long. Germline V gene lookup returns CDR1 ENHRY and CDR2 SYGVKD.